This T cell receptor (beta chain) stems from a study of blood T cell repertoires in COVID-19. Turning to the study itself: COVID-19 samples collected from the United States, Italy and Spain covered acute and convalescent phases. Sample material is recorded as cDNA or gDNA derived from T cells, B-cell-depleted T cells, or PBMCs.

In the original processing: Reference gene primer amplification in the assay estimated nucleated cell counts. Repertoires were generated with immunoSEQ multiplex PCR, while TCRdb's copy carries only in-frame clones and drops some. V, J and clone size were drawn from that table, and D and trimming were deduced from the DNA. The sample shows 210,000 or so clones, about 90% of them seen only once. Germline V gives CDR1 MNHEY, CDR2 SVGAGI. There are 14 residues in the CDR3. Trimming cost V 0 bases and J 10 bases, with 15 bases left between them. The sequencing input was peripheral blood. This clonotype originated in a man aged 40-50 years with active or convalescent COVID-19. The chain uses TRBV6-5 and TRBJ1-1; D is possibly TRBD1 (5 bases). The CDR3 sequence is CASSYSQTGSGAFF. CDR3 bases: TGTGCCAGCAGTTACTCGCAAACAGGTAGTGGAGCTTTCTTT.